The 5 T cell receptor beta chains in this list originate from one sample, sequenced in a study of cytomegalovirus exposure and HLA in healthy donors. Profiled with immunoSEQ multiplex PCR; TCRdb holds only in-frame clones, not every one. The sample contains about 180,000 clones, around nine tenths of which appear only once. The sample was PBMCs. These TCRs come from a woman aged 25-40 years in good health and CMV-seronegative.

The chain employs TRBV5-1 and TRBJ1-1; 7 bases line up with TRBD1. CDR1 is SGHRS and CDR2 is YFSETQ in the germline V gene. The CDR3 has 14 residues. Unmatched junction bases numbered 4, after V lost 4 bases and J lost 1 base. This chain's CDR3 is CASSQGGPNTEAFF. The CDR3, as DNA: TGCGCCAGCAGCCAGGGGGGACCGAACACTGAAGCTTTCTTT.

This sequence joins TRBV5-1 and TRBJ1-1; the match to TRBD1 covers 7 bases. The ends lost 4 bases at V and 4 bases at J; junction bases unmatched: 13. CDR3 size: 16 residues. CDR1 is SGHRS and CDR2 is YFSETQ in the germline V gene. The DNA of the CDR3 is TGCGCCAGCAGCGGCGACAGGGCCTGGTTGACCACTGAAGCTTTCTTT. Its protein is CASSGDRAWLTTEAFF.

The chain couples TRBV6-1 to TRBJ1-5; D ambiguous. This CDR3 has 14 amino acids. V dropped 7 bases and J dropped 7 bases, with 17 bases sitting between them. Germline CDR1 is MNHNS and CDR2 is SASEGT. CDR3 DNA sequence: TGTGCCAGCACCAAGACGGACTCAGGACAGCCCCAGCATTTT. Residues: CASTKTDSGQPQHF.

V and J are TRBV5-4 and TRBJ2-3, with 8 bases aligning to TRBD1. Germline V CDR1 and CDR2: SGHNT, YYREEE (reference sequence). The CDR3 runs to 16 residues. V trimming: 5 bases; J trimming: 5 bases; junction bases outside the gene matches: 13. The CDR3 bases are TGTGCCAGCAGGGGTGAGACAGGGGTACGGAGAGATACGCAGTATTTT. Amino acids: CASRGETGVRRDTQYF.

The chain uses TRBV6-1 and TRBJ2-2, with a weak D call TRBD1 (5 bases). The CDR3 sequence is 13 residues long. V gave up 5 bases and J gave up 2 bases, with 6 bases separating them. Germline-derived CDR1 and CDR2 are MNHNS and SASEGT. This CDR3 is CASSQGNTGELFF. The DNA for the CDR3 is TGTGCCAGCAGTCAGGGTAACACCGGGGAGCTGTTTTTT.